The 21 T cell receptor beta chains below all came from one sample that was sequenced in a study of shared clonotypes between healthy human individuals. Repertoires were generated with immunoSEQ multiplex PCR, while TCRdb's copy carries only in-frame clones and drops some. Of under 150,000 clones in the sample, approximately 70% were seen once. The specimen was memory CD8+ T cells sorted from blood. The subset denotes: CD45RO+ cells pooled with CCR7-negative TemRA cells. All receptors derive from a woman in her twenties or thirties in good health.

This rearrangement joins TRBV4-2 to TRBJ2-1; 9 bases are shared with TRBD1. CDR1 is LGHNA, CDR2 YNFKEQ, per germline. V gave up 4 bases and J gave up 6 bases; unmatched junction bases: 13. The CDR3 spans 17 residues. The CDR3 spells CASSPTRTGERGNEQFF. The CDR3 bases are TGTGCCAGCAGCCCTACCAGGACAGGGGAGCGTGGCAATGAGCAGTTCTTC.

The chain is built from TRBV6-4 and TRBJ2-3; 9 positions agree with TRBD2. Germline loops: CDR1 MRHNA, CDR2 SNTAGT. Unmatched junction bases numbered 3, after V lost 2 bases and J lost 3 bases. This CDR3 has 15 residues. The CDR3 is CASSDKAGGTDTQYF. CDR3 in DNA: TGTGCCAGCAGTGACAAGGCGGGAGGGACAGATACGCAGTATTTT.

This clone occurred a few times. V is TRBV15 and J is TRBJ2-1, with 8 bases fitting TRBD1. The J segment lost 7 bases and the V segment lost 0 bases, leaving 2 bases of the junction unmatched. The CDR3 spans 14 residues. Germline CDR1 is LNHNV and CDR2 is YYDKDF (reference sequence). The CDR3 reads CATSREGQVNEQFF. The CDR3 nucleotides are TGTGCCACCAGCAGAGAGGGACAGGTGAATGAGCAGTTCTTC.

The table lists this clone with many counts. The identical CDR3 is also encoded by other nucleotide sequences in the sample. The chain combines TRBV11-2 with TRBJ2-3; TRBD2 might be the D (6 bases). Trimming pared 1 base from V and 0 bases from J, leaving 8 bases between. Germline CDR1 and CDR2: SGHAT and FQNNGV. CDR3 length: 15 amino acids. In nucleotides, the CDR3 is TGTGCCAGCAGCTTAGTTGGGACTAGCACAGATACGCAGTATTTT. This translates into CASSLVGTSTDTQYF.

The chain is built from TRBV6-6 and TRBJ1-5, with no clear D. V was shortened by 5 bases and J by 4 bases, with 9 bases between the two germline ends. Germline values: CDR1 MNHNY, CDR2 SVGAGI (reference sequence). This CDR3 has 13 residues. CDR3 in DNA: TGTGCCAGCAGTGAGATCGTAAATCAGCCCCAGCATTTT. This sequence encodes CASSEIVNQPQHF.

The chain employs TRBV5-6 and TRBJ1-2, with a possible D match to TRBD1 (5 bases). Per germline, CDR1 SGHDT and CDR2 YYEEEE. The CDR3 is 12 residues long. V gave up 5 bases and J gave up 7 bases, with 12 bases separating them. CDR3 nucleotide sequence: TGTGCCAGCAGTTACCAGGGAGCTGGCTACACCTTC. Protein sequence: CASSYQGAGYTF. The full variable domain, rest sourced from reference TRBV5-6 and TRBJ1-2, is DAGVTQSPTHLIKTRGQQVTLRCSPKSGHDTVSWYQQALGQGPQFIFQYYEEEERQRGNFPDRFSGHQFPNYSSELNVNALLLGDSALYLCASSYQGAGYTFGSGTRLTVV.

The chain uses TRBV7-8 and TRBJ2-7; 13 nucleotides agree with TRBD2. Germline V CDR1 and CDR2: SGHVS, FQNEAQ. CDR3 size: 19 residues. Unmatched junction bases numbered 15, after V lost 3 bases and J lost 4 bases. CDR3 DNA sequence: TGTGCCAGCAGCTTCGGGACTAGCGGGGACTCTTGGGTCTCGTACGAGCAGTACTTC. It is translated as CASSFGTSGDSWVSYEQYF. Looking up the rest from reference TRBV7-8 and TRBJ2-7 gives the full variable domain: GAGVSQSPRYKVAKRGQDVALRCDPISGHVSLFWYQQALGQGPEFLTYFQNEAQLDKSGLPSDRFFAERPEGSVSTLKIQRTQQEDSAVYLCASSFGTSGDSWVSYEQYFGPGTRLTVT.

The chain is built from TRBV5-1 and TRBJ2-1; D is unclear. V lost 0 bases and J lost 3, with 10 bases in between. The CDR3 contains 15 residues. Germline values: CDR1 SGHRS, CDR2 YFSETQ. Here the CDR3 DNA reads TGCGCCAGCAGCTTGGCCTCCCCTAGCTACAATGAGCAGTTCTTC. Its translation is CASSLASPSYNEQFF.

The rearrangement uses TRBV11-2 and TRBJ1-1, with D perhaps TRBD1 (5 bases). The CDR3 consists of 14 residues. Germline V gene data show CDR1 as SGHAT and CDR2 as FQNNGV. The V and J ends lost 5 bases and 7 bases respectively, with 17 bases between them. This chain's CDR3 is CASSPRSGKGEAFF. As DNA, the CDR3 is TGTGCCAGCAGCCCCAGGTCAGGGAAGGGTGAAGCTTTCTTT.

J is TRBJ2-7 and V is TRBV9; D might be TRBD1 (10 bases). V lost 3 bases to trimming and J lost 6 bases, with 37 bases between them. Germline V CDR1 and CDR2: SGDLS, YYNGEE. CDR3 length equals 21 residues. The CDR3 DNA sequence: TGTGCCAGCAGCGGACCCGGGACAGGGGTTTGCAATAGCGGGAGATCTAGCGAGCAGTACTTC. Amino acid sequence: CASSGPGTGVCNSGRSSEQYF.

The rearrangement links TRBV5-1 to TRBJ2-1; D tentatively reads TRBD1 or TRBD2 (5 bases each). Germline assignment: CDR1 SGHRS and CDR2 YFSETQ. V was clipped by 3 bases and J by 4 bases, with 11 bases between them. This CDR3 has 14 amino acids. CDR3 sequence reads: CASSSGPKYNEQFF. The CDR3 nucleotides are TGCGCCAGCAGCTCGGGACCGAAATACAATGAGCAGTTCTTC.

J is TRBJ2-3 and V is TRBV29-1, with D perhaps matching TRBD2 (6 bases). Between the trimmed V and J ends, which lost 2 bases and 4 bases, there was a span of 13 bases. CDR1 and CDR2 (germline): SQVTM, ANQGSEA. The CDR3 is made up of 14 amino acids. Here the CDR3 DNA reads TGCAGCGTTGAATCGCGGAGGGGAGCAGATACGCAGTATTTT. Translation gives CSVESRRGADTQYF.

In DNA, the CDR3 is TGTGCCAGCAGTGAATCAGGGGGTGGCGGCGGCCACGAGCAGTACTTC. This sequence encodes CASSESGGGGGHEQYF. The rearrangement joins TRBV25-1 to TRBJ2-7; 7 bases are a match to TRBD1. The CDR3 is made up of 16 amino acids. V shed 1 base, J shed 5 bases, and the junction held 11 bases outside the gene matches. Germline V gene sequence: CDR1 MGHDK, CDR2 SYGVNS.

The gene calls are TRBV5-4 and TRBJ2-2; 12 bases align to TRBD2. Germline trimming cut 4 bases from V and 4 bases from J; bases unmatched to any gene: 5. CDR3 length: 16 residues. The germline V gene encodes CDR1 SGHNT and CDR2 YYREEE (reference sequence). CDR3 sequence reads: CASSARTSGITGELFF. CDR3 DNA sequence: TGTGCCAGCAGCGCCAGGACTAGCGGGATCACCGGGGAGCTGTTTTTT.

This chain connects TRBV11-2 to TRBJ2-5, with D maybe TRBD1 (6 bases). The DNA end is a closer match to TRBJ2-7, so the J assignment may be wrong. Germline lookup yields CDR1 SGHAT and CDR2 FQNNGV. The length of the CDR3 is 12 residues. CDR3 DNA: TGTGCCAGCAGCTCGACAGGATACGAGCAGTACTTC. This sequence encodes CASSSTGYEQYF.

This chain links TRBV5-5 with TRBJ2-7, with D hard to call. The V and J ends lost 0 bases and 2 bases respectively, with 15 bases between them. This CDR3 is 16 amino acids long. CDR1 and CDR2 (germline): SGHKS, YYEKEE (reference sequence). CDR3 nucleotides: TGTGCCAGCAGCTTGGGGCCTCCGCAGGCGGCCTACGAGCAGTACTTC. Amino acids: CASSLGPPQAAYEQYF.

The chain uses TRBV6-5 and TRBJ1-2; D ambiguous. CDR3 length: 13 residues. V lost 7 bases to trimming and J lost 7 bases, with 16 bases between them. The V gene's germline CDR1 is MNHEY and CDR2 SVGAGI. The CDR3 sequence is CASKEEGVGGYTF. In DNA form, the CDR3 reads TGTGCCAGCAAGGAAGAGGGCGTGGGTGGCTACACCTTC.

The V and J genes are TRBV25-1 and TRBJ2-5; TRBD2 matches 9 bases. Germline V gene data show CDR1 as MGHDK and CDR2 as SYGVNS. The CDR3 has 18 amino acids. Trimming took 10 bases from V and 2 from J; bases not matched to a gene: 20. The CDR3 DNA follows: TGTGCCACCAACCCCTGGGGAGCGGGAGGACCCACTCAAGAGACCCAGTACTTC. This gives the protein CATNPWGAGGPTQETQYF.

This chain joins TRBV25-1 and TRBJ1-4; no clear D gene. CDR1 and CDR2 from the germline V gene are MGHDK and SYGVNS. V gave up 5 bases and J gave up 6 bases, with 13 bases separating them. The CDR3 extends over 14 amino acids. The CDR3 spells CASSKRTGDEKLFF. The CDR3, as DNA: TGTGCCAGCAGTAAAAGGACTGGAGATGAAAAACTGTTTTTT.

The V and J genes are TRBV2 and TRBJ2-7, with 7 bases that match TRBD1. The trim removed 6 bases at V and 3 bases at J, leaving 8 bases unmatched. Germline V lookup: CDR1 SNHLY, CDR2 FYNNEI. The CDR3 spans 14 residues. The CDR3: CASSLSGQFYEQYF. Here the CDR3 DNA reads TGTGCCAGCAGCTTATCGGGACAGTTCTACGAGCAGTACTTC.

This clone occurred many times. The chain is built from TRBV2 and TRBJ1-4, with TRBD1 matching 9 bases. The germline V gene has CDR1 SNHLY and CDR2 FYNNEI. The junction had 10 bases not matched to a gene; V was cut back by 5 bases and J by 9 bases. CDR3 length: 15 residues. The CDR3 loop is CASSTGQGTMKKLFF. As DNA, the CDR3 is TGTGCCAGCAGTACCGGACAGGGGACGATGAAAAAACTGTTTTTT.